This T cell receptor beta chain was found in a study of shared clonotypes between healthy human individuals. About the study: A few men and a couple of women, aged 18 to 49, were donors.

General observations from the study: Compared with memory subsets, naive subsets generally had larger estimated richness.

Naive CD8 cells comprised CD45RO-negative, CCR7-positively selected cells, excluding terminally differentiated effector memory CD45RA+ cells. Using around 200 ng DNA, some 30,000 T cell genomes, the sorted-subset replicate PCRs were run. In the authors' workflow: Filtering was not the same, since immunoSEQ gave junction-only sequences without quality scores. Profiled with immunoSEQ multiplex PCR; TCRdb holds only in-frame clones, not every one. The V and J calls and the clone size are those of that table, but D and trimming were determined from the DNA. The table has 2 million to 2.5 million clones, about 93% seen once. The V segment lost 0 bases and the J segment 15 bases; nucleotides outside the gene matches: 9. This CDR3 has 14 residues. The germline V gene has CDR1 MNHNY and CDR2 SVGAGI (reference sequence). In regard to this clone: What it binds is not known.

The sequenced sample was naive CD8+ T cells from PBMCs. This sequence was found in a man aged 18 to 29 in good health. Some clones in this sample may be carry-over from other donors' samples. The chain has TRBV6-6 and TRBJ2-1; 9 positions match TRBD2. CDR3 region: CASSYSGRGGGLFF. CDR3 bases: TGTGCCAGCAGTTACTCTGGGCGGGGGGGCGGTCTGTTCTTC.